This is a list of T cell receptor beta chains from one sample in a study of control samples from healthy donors and cancer patients. The method was immunoSEQ multiplex PCR; TCRdb's version includes in-frame clones alone and lacks a portion of them. Of approximately 150,000 clones listed, approximately 94% were seen once; the top ten hold roughly 1.3%. The source material was blood. These receptors originate from a woman aged 18-29 years in good health. Each CDR3 is given with its conserved first and last residue. The D gene is left open where the match is weak. A clone size is listed for some rows: how often the clone was seen (once, few, many), or a class if it is expanded.

clone_size: .; j_call: TRBJ2-1; v_call: TRBV27; d_call: .; cdr3_nt: TGTGCCAGCACCTCTCTGACCGGGGCCAGCTCCTACAATGAGCAGTTCTTC; cdr3_aa: CASTSLTGASSYNEQFF
clone_size: .; j_call: TRBJ2-7; v_call: TRBV7-8; d_call: .; cdr3_nt: TGTGCCAGCAGCTTAGACAGGGGGGGCGAGCAGTACTTC; cdr3_aa: CASSLDRGGEQYF
clone_size: .; j_call: TRBJ2-2; v_call: TRBV7-9; d_call: .; cdr3_nt: TGTGCCAGTTACCTCACGGAGACCGGGGAGCTGTTTTTT; cdr3_aa: CASYLTETGELFF
clone_size: .; j_call: TRBJ2-5; v_call: TRBV6-5; d_call: .; cdr3_nt: TGTGCCAGCAGTTACTCGATCCAGCAAGAGACCCAGTACTTC; cdr3_aa: CASSYSIQQETQYF
clone_size: .; j_call: TRBJ1-3; v_call: TRBV27; d_call: .; cdr3_nt: TGTGCCAGCAGTTTAGGTGTGTCCGGAAACACCATATATTTT; cdr3_aa: CASSLGVSGNTIYF
clone_size: .; j_call: TRBJ1-2; v_call: TRBV19; d_call: TRBD1; cdr3_nt: TGTGCCACCAATACCCCGGGGCAGGGGGCGCGCTATGGCTACACCTTC; cdr3_aa: CATNTPGQGARYGYTF
clone_size: once; j_call: TRBJ2-5; v_call: TRBV5-1; d_call: TRBD2; cdr3_nt: TGCGCCAGCAGCATGACTAGCGGCCAAGAGACCCAGTACTTC; cdr3_aa: CASSMTSGQETQYF
clone_size: .; j_call: TRBJ1-1; v_call: TRBV11-3; d_call: .; cdr3_nt: TGTGCCAGCAGCTTAATCTGGGAGGGCTGGAACACTGAAGCTTTCTTT; cdr3_aa: CASSLIWEGWNTEAFF
clone_size: once; j_call: TRBJ1-4; v_call: TRBV15; d_call: TRBD1; cdr3_nt: TGTGCCACCAGCAGAGATGGCTCAGGGGGACGAAAACTGTTTTTT; cdr3_aa: CATSRDGSGGRKLFF
clone_size: .; j_call: TRBJ2-1; v_call: TRBV13; d_call: TRBD1; cdr3_nt: TGTGCCAGCAGCATGCCGGGACAGGGGCTGCCGAGCTCCTACAATGAGCAGTTCTTC; cdr3_aa: CASSMPGQGLPSSYNEQFF
clone_size: .; j_call: TRBJ2-5; v_call: TRBV4-2; d_call: .; cdr3_nt: TGTGCCAGCAGCCAAGAGGGTGGCCGGGAGACCCAGTACTTC; cdr3_aa: CASSQEGGRETQYF
clone_size: .; j_call: TRBJ1-5; v_call: TRBV2; d_call: TRBD1; cdr3_nt: TGTGCCAGCAGGGCTAGGACAGGGGGTAGCATGGGTCAGCCCCAGCATTTT; cdr3_aa: CASRARTGGSMGQPQHF
clone_size: once; j_call: TRBJ2-5; v_call: TRBV5-6; d_call: .; cdr3_nt: TGTGCCAGCAGCTTGGCCGTCCAAGAGACCCAGTACTTC; cdr3_aa: CASSLAVQETQYF
clone_size: .; j_call: TRBJ1-3; v_call: TRBV28; d_call: TRBD1; cdr3_nt: TGTGCCAGCAGTATAGGACAGGGGTTAAACACCATATATTTT; cdr3_aa: CASSIGQGLNTIYF
clone_size: .; j_call: TRBJ2-7; v_call: TRBV15; d_call: .; cdr3_nt: TGTGCCACCAGCAGGGGGGCGGGATGGACCTCCTACGAGCAGTACTTC; cdr3_aa: CATSRGAGWTSYEQYF
clone_size: .; j_call: TRBJ1-4; v_call: TRBV28; d_call: .; cdr3_nt: TGTGCCAGCAGTTTAACCCGGGCACATGGCCGCATCCATAATGAAAAACTGTTTTTT; cdr3_aa: CASSLTRAHGRIHNEKLFF
clone_size: .; j_call: TRBJ2-7; v_call: TRBV2; d_call: TRBD2; cdr3_nt: TGTGCCAGCAGTGTCATGAGACTAGCGGGGGGGCAGGAGCAGTACTTC; cdr3_aa: CASSVMRLAGGQEQYF
clone_size: .; j_call: TRBJ2-5; v_call: TRBV28; d_call: .; cdr3_nt: TGTGCCAGCAGGACGGGGCAAGAGACCCAGTACTTC; cdr3_aa: CASRTGQETQYF
clone_size: .; j_call: TRBJ1-1; v_call: TRBV7-9; d_call: .; cdr3_nt: TGTGCCAGCAGCCCCTACACGCAGGCTCTGAACACTGAAGCTTTCTTT; cdr3_aa: CASSPYTQALNTEAFF
clone_size: once; j_call: TRBJ2-7; v_call: TRBV5-1; d_call: TRBD1; cdr3_nt: TGCGCCAGCAGTTCCTGGACAGGGGTCTACGAGCAGTACTTC; cdr3_aa: CASSSWTGVYEQYF
clone_size: .; j_call: TRBJ1-5; v_call: TRBV27; d_call: .; cdr3_nt: TGTGCCAGCAGTCCTACAGGGATCAATCAGCCCCAGCATTTT; cdr3_aa: CASSPTGINQPQHF
clone_size: .; j_call: TRBJ2-1; v_call: TRBV11-2; d_call: TRBD2; cdr3_nt: TGTGCCAGCAGCTTAGTCCCTAGCGGGAGGGGGGGTGAGCAGTTCTTC; cdr3_aa: CASSLVPSGRGGEQFF
clone_size: .; j_call: TRBJ1-5; v_call: TRBV7-2; d_call: TRBD1; cdr3_nt: TGTGCCAGCAGCCCCGGACAGGGGGCCCGTCCCCAGCATTTT; cdr3_aa: CASSPGQGARPQHF
clone_size: .; j_call: TRBJ2-1; v_call: TRBV2; d_call: TRBD2; cdr3_nt: TGTGCCAGCAGTGAATCGGGACTACTGGCCAATGAGCAGTTCTTC; cdr3_aa: CASSESGLLANEQFF
clone_size: .; j_call: TRBJ2-1; v_call: TRBV5-6; d_call: TRBD1; cdr3_nt: TGTGCCAGCAGCTTTGATGTACAGGGGATGGGGTATGAGCAGTTCTTC; cdr3_aa: CASSFDVQGMGYEQFF
clone_size: once; j_call: TRBJ1-2; v_call: TRBV3-1/TRBV3-2; d_call: TRBD1; cdr3_nt: TGTGCCAGCAGCCCTAGACAGGGAAGCTATGGCTACACCTTC; cdr3_aa: CASSPRQGSYGYTF
clone_size: .; j_call: TRBJ2-2; v_call: TRBV2; d_call: .; cdr3_nt: TGTGCCAGCAATTCACAGGGTACCGGGGAGCTGTTTTTT; cdr3_aa: CASNSQGTGELFF
clone_size: .; j_call: TRBJ1-5; v_call: TRBV6-2/TRBV6-3; d_call: .; cdr3_nt: TGTGCCAGCAGTTATCGCACATTTAATCAGCCCCAGCATTTT; cdr3_aa: CASSYRTFNQPQHF
clone_size: .; j_call: TRBJ2-1; v_call: TRBV5-1; d_call: TRBD2; cdr3_nt: TGCGCCAGCAGCTACGCCGGGACTAGCGGGATCATCACCTACAATGAGCAGTTCTTC; cdr3_aa: CASSYAGTSGIITYNEQFF
clone_size: .; j_call: TRBJ2-5; v_call: TRBV4-1; d_call: .; cdr3_nt: TGCGCCAGCAGCCAACTATACGAAGGAGAGACCCAGTACTTC; cdr3_aa: CASSQLYEGETQYF
clone_size: .; j_call: TRBJ1-1; v_call: TRBV3-1/TRBV3-2; d_call: .; cdr3_nt: TGTGCCAGCAGCCAAGCTAGCACTAACACTGAAGCTTTCTTT; cdr3_aa: CASSQASTNTEAFF
clone_size: .; j_call: TRBJ1-2; v_call: TRBV15; d_call: .; cdr3_nt: TGTGCCACCAGCAGACCTAGCAGTCGCACCGCCTATGGCTACACCTTC; cdr3_aa: CATSRPSSRTAYGYTF
clone_size: .; j_call: TRBJ2-3; v_call: TRBV28; d_call: .; cdr3_nt: TGTGCCAGCCTCGGTCAGACAGAGGGAACAGATACGCAGTATTTT; cdr3_aa: CASLGQTEGTDTQYF
clone_size: .; j_call: TRBJ2-4; v_call: TRBV12-3/TRBV12-4; d_call: .; cdr3_nt: TGTGCCAGCAGAGTCGGTAAGGGCATTCAGTACTTC; cdr3_aa: CASRVGKGIQYF
clone_size: .; j_call: TRBJ2-5; v_call: TRBV28; d_call: .; cdr3_nt: TGTGCCAGCACCACAGGGGGGGAAGAGACCCAGTACTTC; cdr3_aa: CASTTGGEETQYF
clone_size: .; j_call: TRBJ2-3; v_call: TRBV24-1; d_call: .; cdr3_nt: TGTGCCACCAGTGACCCAGGGGGGATGGATACGCAGTATTTT; cdr3_aa: CATSDPGGMDTQYF
clone_size: .; j_call: TRBJ2-1; v_call: TRBV19; d_call: .; cdr3_nt: TGTGCCAGTAGTATCCTGACGGGGGCCGTCCACAATGAGCAGTTCTTC; cdr3_aa: CASSILTGAVHNEQFF
clone_size: .; j_call: TRBJ1-6; v_call: TRBV21-1; d_call: .; cdr3_nt: TGTGCCAGCAGCAGTTCGACTGGCTCCTATAATTCACCCCTCCACTTT; cdr3_aa: CASSSSTGSYNSPLHF
clone_size: .; j_call: TRBJ1-6; v_call: TRBV21-1; d_call: .; cdr3_nt: TGTGCCAGCAGCAAAGCCGCAGGGGGCTACGATTCCCTCCACTTT; cdr3_aa: CASSKAAGGYDSLHF
clone_size: .; j_call: TRBJ2-3; v_call: TRBV13; d_call: .; cdr3_nt: TGTGCCAGCAGCTTAGCGGGGAATGTCACAGATACGCAGTATTTT; cdr3_aa: CASSLAGNVTDTQYF
clone_size: .; j_call: TRBJ1-5; v_call: TRBV11-3; d_call: .; cdr3_nt: TGTGCCAGCAGCTTTTCAGCCCCTCAGGTGGTGGGCAATCAGCCCCAGCATTTT; cdr3_aa: CASSFSAPQVVGNQPQHF
clone_size: .; j_call: TRBJ1-5; v_call: TRBV6-4; d_call: TRBD1; cdr3_nt: TGTGCCAGCAGTAGGACAGGGGCGCCTTATAGCAATCAGCCCCAGCATTTT; cdr3_aa: CASSRTGAPYSNQPQHF
clone_size: .; j_call: TRBJ2-7; v_call: TRBV12-3/TRBV12-4; d_call: TRBD1; cdr3_nt: TGTGCCAGCAGCACAGGGGTAAATGGCGAGCAGTACTTC; cdr3_aa: CASSTGVNGEQYF
clone_size: .; j_call: TRBJ2-2; v_call: TRBV5-1; d_call: TRBD1; cdr3_nt: TGCGCCAGCAGCCGACAGGGAGACACCGGGGAGCTGTTTTTT; cdr3_aa: CASSRQGDTGELFF
clone_size: .; j_call: TRBJ1-5; v_call: TRBV19; d_call: .; cdr3_nt: TGTGCCAGTAGTATAGAAGACAGGCATAGCAATCAGCCCCAGCATTTT; cdr3_aa: CASSIEDRHSNQPQHF
clone_size: .; j_call: TRBJ1-6; v_call: TRBV24-1; d_call: .; cdr3_nt: TGTGCCACCAGCCCATATTCTCGACAGGCTAATTCACCCCTCCACTTT; cdr3_aa: CATSPYSRQANSPLHF
clone_size: .; j_call: TRBJ1-3; v_call: TRBV6-5; d_call: .; cdr3_nt: TGTGCCAGCAGTTCCCGGGACGGTCGGGCTGGAAACACCATATATTTT; cdr3_aa: CASSSRDGRAGNTIYF
clone_size: .; j_call: TRBJ1-1; v_call: TRBV27; d_call: .; cdr3_nt: TGTGCCAGCAGTGGAGCAGGCTACGGAAACACTGAAGCTTTCTTT; cdr3_aa: CASSGAGYGNTEAFF